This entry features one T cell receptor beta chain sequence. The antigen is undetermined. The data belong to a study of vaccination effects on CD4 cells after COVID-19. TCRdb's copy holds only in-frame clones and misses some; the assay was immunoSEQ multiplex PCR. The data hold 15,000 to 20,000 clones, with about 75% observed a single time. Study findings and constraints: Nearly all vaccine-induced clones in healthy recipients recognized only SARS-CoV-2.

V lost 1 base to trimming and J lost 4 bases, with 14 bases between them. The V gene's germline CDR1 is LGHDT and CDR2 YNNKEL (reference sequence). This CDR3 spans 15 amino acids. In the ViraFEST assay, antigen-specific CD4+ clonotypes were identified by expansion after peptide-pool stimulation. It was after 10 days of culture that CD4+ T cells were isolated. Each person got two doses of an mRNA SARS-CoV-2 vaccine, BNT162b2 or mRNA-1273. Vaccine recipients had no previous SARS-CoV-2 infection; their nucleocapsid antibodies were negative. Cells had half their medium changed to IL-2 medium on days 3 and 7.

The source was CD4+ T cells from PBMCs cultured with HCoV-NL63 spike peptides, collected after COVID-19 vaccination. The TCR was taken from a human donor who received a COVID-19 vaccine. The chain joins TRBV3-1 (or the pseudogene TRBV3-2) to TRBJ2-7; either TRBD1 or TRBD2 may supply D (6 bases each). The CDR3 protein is CASSQVTWGAYEQYF. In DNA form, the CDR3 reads TGTGCCAGCAGCCAAGTGACGTGGGGGGCTTACGAGCAGTACTTC.